This T cell receptor beta chain comes out of a study of tumor-infiltrating lymphocytes in primary liver carcinoma. Co-extracting RNA and DNA was done with about 17-30 mg of unsorted bulk tissue as input. Priming with a constant-region primer yielded TCR beta cDNA from 500 ng total RNA. Libraries for TCR beta were built through three nested multiplex PCR rounds, which together made up a slightly modified ARM-PCR procedure. The first two PCR rounds, approximately 10 cycles each, used TRBV1-TRBV30 forward primers and a C-beta reverse primer. From the multiplex PCR reads, TCRdb called clonotypes with MiXCR, one entry per CDR3 protein. The table lists 95,000 to 100,000 distinct CDR3 sequences, approximately 70% of them singletons, with 12% in the top ten. Per the germline V gene, CDR1 is MDHEN and CDR2 is SYDVKM. The CDR3 spans 13 residues. Details on this clonotype: The junction differs from germline at one of its ends, possibly a read error.

The TCR sequence derives from a woman aged 55-70 years with primary liver carcinoma and hepatitis B virus infection. Sequencing was done on a sample of liver tumor tissue from sampling region 2. Subset in this sample: tumor region T2, inferior pole. The chain has TRBV28 and TRBJ2-1, with TRBD2 matching over 9 bases. In DNA, the CDR3 is TGCGCCAGCGGGACTAGCAGGAGCGGTGAGCAGTTCTTC. It codes for CASGTSRSGEQFF.